The 19 T cell receptor beta chains given below trace back to one sample, sequenced in a study of cytomegalovirus exposure and HLA in healthy donors (dated by TCRdb to 2017 to 2019). Library creation used the immunoSEQ multiplex PCR assay. The multiplex PCR relied on a mix of 60 forward primers for TCR Vbeta segments and 13 reverse primers for TCR Jbeta segments. Entries here come from immuneACCESS through TCRdb and include only in-frame sequences with V and J called. Some clones fail to appear in such tables; in the studies checked, an unresolved V gene covers under half of the shortfall, and the cause of the remainder is unknown. This sample comprises roughly 170,000 clones, approximately 71% of them detected only once. About 1.4% of the sample is taken by the ten largest. Sequencing was carried out using PBMCs. These receptors originate from a girl aged 10 to 17 in good health and CMV-seronegative.

The chain uses TRBV19 and TRBJ1-1, with 7 bases lining up with TRBD1. CDR3 size: 14 residues. The V and J ends lost 6 bases and 0 bases, in that order; junction bases with no gene match: 4. Per the germline V gene, CDR1 is LNHDA and CDR2 is SQIVND (reference sequence). CDR3 in amino acids: CASSLGQMNTEAFF. CDR3 bases: TGTGCCAGTAGCCTGGGACAGATGAACACTGAAGCTTTCTTT. Full variable domain (remainder filled in from reference TRBV19 and TRBJ1-1): DGGITQSPKYLFRKEGQNVTLSCEQNLNHDAMYWYRQDPGQGLRLIYYSQIVNDFQKGDIAEGYSVSREKKESFPLTVTSAQKNPTAFYLCASSLGQMNTEAFFGQGTRLTVV.

The chain has TRBV19 and TRBJ1-5; TRBD1 matches at 10 bases. J was trimmed by 5 bases and V by 3 bases; bases with no gene match: 7. The germline V gene has CDR1 LNHDA and CDR2 SQIVND (reference sequence). CDR3 length: 16 amino acids. CDR3 sequence (DNA): TGTGCCAGTAGTATTGGGGGACAGGGGACCGATCAGCCCCAGCATTTT. Its protein product is CASSIGGQGTDQPQHF.

CDR3 DNA sequence: TGTGCCAGCTCACCGACGGGGGCCGGGGGGGCCTTCCGGGAGACCCAGTACTTC. This gives the protein CASSPTGAGGAFRETQYF. J is TRBJ2-5 and V is TRBV18; 8 bases line up with TRBD2. This CDR3 region has 18 residues. In germline, CDR1 is KGHSH, CDR2 LQKENI. V was clipped by 3 bases and J by 5 bases; unmatched bases: 17.

This clone was seen once. The gene calls are TRBV5-4 and TRBJ1-1, with D possibly TRBD1 on 6 matching bases. Germline lookup yields CDR1 SGHNT and CDR2 YYREEE (reference sequence). There are 17 residues in the CDR3. Between the trimmed V and J ends, which lost 3 bases and 0 bases, there was a span of 18 bases. The CDR3 bases are TGTGCCAGCAGCTCAGGACCTTATCAGGGGATGAACACTGAAGCTTTCTTT. Residues: CASSSGPYQGMNTEAFF.

The chain recombines TRBV6-5 with TRBJ2-1; TRBD2 matches at 9 bases. V gave up 2 bases and J gave up 7 bases; unmatched junction bases: 9. The germline V gene encodes CDR1 MNHEY and CDR2 SVGAGI. The CDR3 spans 16 residues. The CDR3 bases are TGTGCCAGCAGTTACGAGAGGGCGGGGGGGCCGAATGAGCAGTTCTTC. Its translation: CASSYERAGGPNEQFF.

The chain has TRBV9 and TRBJ1-1; unclear D gene. V was shortened by 6 bases and J by 0 bases, with 12 bases between the two germline ends. CDR1 and CDR2 (germline): SGDLS, YYNGEE. CDR3 size: 14 residues. The CDR3 DNA reads as TGTGCCAGCACCCCGACACACCTGAACACTGAAGCTTTCTTT. This translates into CASTPTHLNTEAFF. Combining the CDR3 with reference TRBV9 and TRBJ1-1 gives the whole variable domain DSGVTQTPKHLITATGQRVTLRCSPRSGDLSVYWYQQSLDQGLQFLIQYYNGEERAKGNILERFSAQQFPDLHSELNLSSLELGDSALYFCASTPTHLNTEAFFGQGTRLTVV.

This clone was observed a handful of times. This CDR3 is CASSLEPQEGYEQYF. The DNA of the CDR3 is TGTGCCAGCAGTTTAGAGCCCCAGGAGGGTTACGAGCAGTACTTC. The chain recombines TRBV27 with TRBJ2-7; D might be TRBD2 (6 bases). The CDR3 sequence is 15 residues long. Germline values: CDR1 MNHEY, CDR2 SMNVEV (reference sequence). Trimming removed 2 bases at V and 4 bases at J, with 15 bases between.

The chain has TRBV6-1 and TRBJ2-3; the match to TRBD2 covers 10 bases. The CDR3 extends over 18 amino acids. The germline gives CDR1 MNHNS, CDR2 SASEGT. With V trimmed by 2 bases and J by 0 bases, 8 bases remained unmatched. CDR3 protein: CASSERAGGSTSTDTQYF. The CDR3 nucleotides read TGTGCCAGCAGTGAACGAGCGGGGGGGTCAACTAGCACAGATACGCAGTATTTT.

J is TRBJ1-1 and V is TRBV9; D gene uncertain. CDR1 SGDLS and CDR2 YYNGEE come from the germline V gene. The CDR3 consists of 14 residues. Trimming removed 2 bases from V and 0 bases from J, with 8 bases in between. The CDR3 sequence is CASSVRGMNTEAFF. CDR3 coding DNA: TGTGCCAGCAGCGTTAGAGGAATGAACACTGAAGCTTTCTTT.

This chain connects TRBV5-1 to TRBJ1-1; 9 nucleotides agree with TRBD1. The germline V gene has CDR1 SGHRS and CDR2 YFSETQ. Losses at the gene ends were 4 bases for V and 4 bases for J; bases not matched to a gene: 8. The CDR3 is made up of 15 amino acids. The CDR3 region has the DNA TGCGCCAGCAGCGTGTACAGGGGGCCGGTCACTGAAGCTTTCTTT. Protein product: CASSVYRGPVTEAFF.

V gene TRBV6-5 combines with J gene TRBJ1-2, with D hard to call. The CDR3 totals 14 residues. V was shortened by 2 bases and J by 4 bases, with 11 bases between the two germline ends. Germline V gene lookup returns CDR1 MNHEY and CDR2 SVGAGI. The CDR3 is CASSYISSRYGYTF. The CDR3, as DNA: TGTGCCAGCAGTTACATCTCGAGTCGCTATGGCTACACCTTC.

The sample holds a few counts of this clone. The gene calls are TRBV6-5 and TRBJ1-4; the D gene is possibly TRBD1 (5 bases). Trimming took 0 bases from V and 8 from J, leaving 13 bases between them. Looked up from germline, CDR1 is MNHEY and CDR2 is SVGAGI. The CDR3 loop spans 15 amino acids. The CDR3 here is CASSYSDSGFEKLFF. Here the CDR3 DNA reads TGTGCCAGCAGTTACTCCGACAGCGGGTTCGAAAAACTGTTTTTT.

The rearrangement uses TRBV18 and TRBJ2-7; D perhaps matches TRBD1 (5 bases). The germline V gene has CDR1 KGHSH and CDR2 LQKENI. Deletions cut 6 bases from V and 2 bases from J, with 11 bases between. The length of the CDR3 is 13 residues. The CDR3 DNA sequence: TGTGCCAGCTCGATCAAACAGGCCTACGAGCAGTACTTC. It yields the protein CASSIKQAYEQYF. The whole variable domain, filled in from reference TRBV18 and TRBJ2-7, reads NAGVMQNPRHLVRRRGQEARLRCSPMKGHSHVYWYRQLPEEGLKFMVYLQKENIIDESGMPKERFSAEFPKEGPSILRIQQVVRGDSAAYFCASSIKQAYEQYFGPGTRLTVT.

The V and J genes are TRBV9 and TRBJ1-5; the D gene is possibly TRBD1 (6 bases). Germline V lookup: CDR1 SGDLS, CDR2 YYNGEE. This CDR3 comprises 15 residues. V was shortened by 0 bases and J by 2 bases, with 9 bases between the two germline ends. Here the CDR3 reads CASSVGGGGNQPQHF. The CDR3 DNA reads as TGTGCCAGCAGCGTAGGGGGGGGCGGCAATCAGCCCCAGCATTTT.

V usage is TRBV15 and J usage is TRBJ1-6, with TRBD1 matching over 8 bases. The length of the CDR3 is 17 residues. Germline V gene lookup returns CDR1 LNHNV and CDR2 YYDKDF (reference sequence). After removal of 2 bases from V and 5 bases from J, the junction contained 8 bases not matched to a gene. The CDR3, as DNA: TGTGCCACCAGCAGACCTGGACAGGGCCCCGATAATTCACCCCTCCACTTT. Amino acid sequence: CATSRPGQGPDNSPLHF.

The chain links TRBV4-1 to TRBJ1-3, with D possibly being TRBD1 (6 bases). The germline V gene encodes CDR1 MGHRA and CDR2 YSYEKL. This CDR3 region has 18 residues. V was clipped by 0 bases and J by 2 bases, with 17 bases between them. This CDR3 is CASSQDRILGGPGNTIYF. DNA for the CDR3: TGCGCCAGCAGCCAAGATCGTATTTTGGGGGGGCCTGGAAACACCATATATTTT.

The gene calls are TRBV30 and TRBJ1-2, with D possibly matching TRBD1 (6 bases). The CDR3 covers 13 residues. Between the trimmed V and J ends, which lost 1 base and 3 bases, there was a span of 9 bases. The germline gives CDR1 GTSNPN, CDR2 SVGIG (reference sequence). DNA of the CDR3: TGTGCCTGGAGTGGGGAGGGGGACTATGGCTACACCTTC. Its translation is CAWSGEGDYGYTF.

The V and J genes are TRBV7-9 and TRBJ1-4, with D perhaps TRBD1 (5 bases). Trimming pared 10 bases from V and 0 bases from J, leaving 15 bases between. There are 15 residues in the CDR3. Per the germline V gene, CDR1 is SEHNR and CDR2 is FQNEAQ (reference sequence). CDR3 nucleotides: TGTGCCATCGTCCTCGACAGAGCAACTAATGAAAAACTGTTTTTT. Its translation is CAIVLDRATNEKLFF. Together with reference TRBV7-9 and TRBJ1-4, the CDR3 gives the full variable domain: DTGVSQNPRHKITKRGQNVTFRCDPISEHNRLYWYRQTLGQGPEFLTYFQNEAQLEKSRLLSDRFSAERPKGSFSTLEIQRTEQGDSAMYLCAIVLDRATNEKLFFGSGTQLSVL.

V is TRBV7-3 and J is TRBJ2-5; 14 bases fit TRBD2. The trim removed 5 bases at V and 5 bases at J, leaving 13 bases unmatched. CDR3 size: 18 residues. In germline, CDR1 is SGHTA, CDR2 FQGTGA. The CDR3 loop reads CASSRGLTSGGAGETQYF. CDR3 in DNA: TGTGCCAGCAGCCGAGGATTGACTAGCGGGGGGGCCGGGGAGACCCAGTACTTC.